These T cell receptor beta chains were read from a single sample in a study of siplizumab effects on memory and regulatory T cells. The assay was immunoSEQ multiplex PCR, and TCRdb's table has in-frame clones only and misses some. The repertoire holds 100,000 or so clones, with around 95% as singletons. Sequencing was carried out using Tregs sorted from blood. Receptors were obtained from a human donor in good health. Each CDR3 is given without its conserved first and last residue.

ASSTSGRPHNEQF | TRBV18
ASSVRELETQY | TRBV6-1
ASSSKGADLYNEQF | TRBV5-4
SVSRDTQGNTIY | TRBV29-1
ASSLDRLGGGYT | TRBV11-2
ASSPTRTSSIEQF | TRBV4-1
ASSGSFAYNEQF | TRBV7-9
AISESIQLYYEQY | TRBV10-3
ASSPLNTEAF | TRBV18
ASSGDRGLSEQY | TRBV5-1
ASRITGGATGELF | TRBV5-6
ASSATAFGNTEAF | TRBV7-9
ASSYSTLNGEVV | TRBV6-5
ASSLDRGVTF | TRBV11-2
ASSWTGPFGNTIY | TRBV28
ASSLSQGPYNEQF | TRBV7-3
ASSLGLATDTQY | TRBV27
ASSLGVGKSSNEQY | TRBV11-3
ASSLGDRHSTEAF | TRBV9
ASSVTANTEAF | TRBV7-3
ASSLEAGVETQY | TRBV5-1
ASSLPSLSRRIGNEQF | TRBV28
ATTANTEAF | TRBV2
ASSLVVGGRYEQY | TRBV5-1
ASLRQGHYEQY | TRBV28
ATSRAGVGLETQY | TRBV15